Shown below are 5 T cell receptor beta chains from a single sample sequenced in a study of memory CD4+ T cells and cytomegalovirus serostatus. Sequencing used immunoSEQ multiplex PCR; TCRdb keeps in-frame clones, though not all of them. This repertoire shows 70,000 to 95,000 clones, around 80% found once; its top ten account for around 0.78%. Single viable CD3+CD4+CD8-CD45RO+ cells were sorted as the memory CD4+ T cells. The sequencing sample was made of memory CD4+ T cells from blood. These receptor sequences come from an adult in good health and CMV-seronegative.

The chain uses TRBV7-2 and TRBJ2-2; 7 nucleotides align to TRBD1. Germline V gene sequence: CDR1 SGHTA, CDR2 FQGNSA. J was trimmed by 1 base and V by 3 bases; bases with no gene match: 8. This CDR3 contains 17 residues. CDR3 bases: TGTGCCAGCAGCTTGGGCCGGACAGGTGGGAACACCGGGGAGCTGTTTTTT. Residues: CASSLGRTGGNTGELFF. The complete variable domain, with remaining parts taken from reference TRBV7-2 and TRBJ2-2, reads GAGVSQSPSNKVTEKGKDVELRCDPISGHTALYWYRQSLGQGLEFLIYFQGNSAPDKSGLPSDRFSAERTGGSVSTLTIQRTQQEDSAVYLCASSLGRTGGNTGELFFGEGSRLTVL.

This chain links TRBV19 with TRBJ1-6; D is unclear. Trimming took off 5 bases at V and 10 bases at J, with 9 bases between the two ends. This CDR3 comprises 12 residues. In germline, CDR1 is LNHDA, CDR2 SQIVND (reference sequence). Here the CDR3 reads CASSQTESPLHF. DNA for the CDR3: TGTGCCAGTAGTCAAACAGAGTCACCCCTCCACTTT.

This sequence joins TRBV10-3 and TRBJ2-1, with unresolved D. Germline CDR1 and CDR2: ENHRY and SYGVKD. V was cut by 3 bases and J by 7 bases, with 19 bases left in between. The CDR3 totals 16 residues. The CDR3 nucleotides read TGTGCCATCAGTGATTTCAACGGCCTCGGCAGGAATGAGCAGTTCTTC. This gives the protein CAISDFNGLGRNEQFF.

This clone was observed a few times. The chain joins TRBV5-1 to TRBJ1-6; no clear D gene. The germline V gene encodes CDR1 SGHRS and CDR2 YFSETQ. The CDR3 is 13 residues long. V was pared by 3 bases and J by 8 bases, with 9 bases between. The CDR3 here is CASSSLSDSPLHF. The CDR3 DNA reads as TGCGCCAGCAGCTCTCTGTCGGATTCACCCCTCCACTTT.

The chain links TRBV2 to TRBJ2-1, with TRBD1 matching 9 bases. After removal of 4 bases from V and 7 bases from J, the junction contained 2 bases not matched to a gene. The V gene's germline CDR1 is SNHLY and CDR2 FYNNEI. The CDR3 has 13 amino acids. In DNA, the CDR3 is TGTGCCAGCAGTGTGGACAGGGGAAATGAGCAGTTCTTC. Amino acids: CASSVDRGNEQFF.